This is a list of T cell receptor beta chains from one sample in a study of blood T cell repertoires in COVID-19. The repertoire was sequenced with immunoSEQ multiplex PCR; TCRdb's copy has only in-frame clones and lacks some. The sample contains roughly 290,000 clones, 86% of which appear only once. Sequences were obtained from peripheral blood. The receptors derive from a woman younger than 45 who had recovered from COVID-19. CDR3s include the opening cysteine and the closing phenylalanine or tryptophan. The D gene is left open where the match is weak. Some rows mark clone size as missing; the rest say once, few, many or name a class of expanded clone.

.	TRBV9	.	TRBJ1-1	TGTGCCAGCAGCGTAGCTCAGGGTGGAGTATTACCTGAAGCTTTCTTT	CASSVAQGGVLPEAFF
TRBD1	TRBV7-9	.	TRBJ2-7	TGTGCCAGCAGCTGGGGGACAGGGTCCTACGAGCAGTACTTC	CASSWGTGSYEQYF
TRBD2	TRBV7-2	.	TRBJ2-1	TGTGCCAGCAGCTCGGGGGGGCATGAGCAGTTCTTC	CASSSGGHEQFF
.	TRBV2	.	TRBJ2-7	TGTGCCAGCAGTGGAGGACAGATCACCTACGAGCAGTACTTC	CASSGGQITYEQYF
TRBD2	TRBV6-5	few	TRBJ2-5	TGTGCCAGCGGGACTAGCGGGAGCCGAGAGACCCAGTACTTC	CASGTSGSRETQYF
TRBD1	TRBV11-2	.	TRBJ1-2	TGTGCCAGCAGCTTAGATCAGGGGACAGGGGGCTACTATGGCTACACCTTC	CASSLDQGTGGYYGYTF
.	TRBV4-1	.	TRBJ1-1	TGCGCCAGCAGCCAAGACGGGAGGGGCACGAACACTGAAGCTTTCTTT	CASSQDGRGTNTEAFF
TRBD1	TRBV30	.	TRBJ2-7	TGTGCCTGGAGTGCGGGACAGGGGAGCTACGAGCAGTACTTC	CAWSAGQGSYEQYF
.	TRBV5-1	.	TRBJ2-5	TGCGCCAGCAGCTTGGGACAGTTTAGGGAGACCCAGTACTTC	CASSLGQFRETQYF
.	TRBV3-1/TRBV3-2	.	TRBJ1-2	TGTGCCAGCAGCCCTGCTCAGGGAATGGGCTACACCTTC	CASSPAQGMGYTF
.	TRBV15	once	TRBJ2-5	TGTGCCACCAGCAGACAGGGGTCGTACCAAGAGACCCAGTACTTC	CATSRQGSYQETQYF
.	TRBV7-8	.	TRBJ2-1	TGTGCCAGCAGCTTAGAGCTATTTCGGGGGGCCGATGAGCAGTTCTTC	CASSLELFRGADEQFF
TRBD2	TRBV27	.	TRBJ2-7	TGTGCCAGCAGCCCTTGGACTAGCGGGGCCTACGAGCAGTACTTC	CASSPWTSGAYEQYF
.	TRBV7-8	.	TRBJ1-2	TGTGCCAGCAGCTCCCCGGGTCGGAGGGTCGGTGATGGCTACACCTTC	CASSSPGRRVGDGYTF
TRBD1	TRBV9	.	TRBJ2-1	TGTGCCAGCAGCGTAGCCGGGACAGGGGCCTACAATGAGCAGTTCTTC	CASSVAGTGAYNEQFF
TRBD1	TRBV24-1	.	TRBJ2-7	TGTGCCACCAGTGAGCCGGGACAGGGGGCACTTTGGTATCCAGCGCCGACCTACGAGCAGTACTTC	CATSEPGQGALWYPAPTYEQYF
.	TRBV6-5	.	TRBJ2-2	TGTGCCAGCAGCGTAAAAGACAGTACCGGGGAGCTGTTTTTT	CASSVKDSTGELFF
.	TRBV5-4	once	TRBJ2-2	TGTGCCAGCAGCTCCCCAGGCGGGGAGCTGTTTTTT	CASSSPGGELFF
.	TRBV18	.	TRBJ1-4	TGTGCCAGCTCACCACTTCCAGGGGATAATGAAAAACTGTTTTTT	CASSPLPGDNEKLFF
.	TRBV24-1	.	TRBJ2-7	TGTGCCACCAGTGATGGAGGGACCGACTACGAGCAGTACTTC	CATSDGGTDYEQYF
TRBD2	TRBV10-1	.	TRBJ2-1	TGCGCCAGCAGTGTAGGGACTAGCGGGAAGGATGAGCAGTTCTTC	CASSVGTSGKDEQFF
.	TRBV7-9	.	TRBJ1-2	TGTGCCAGCACTCGGACAGACTACTATGGCTACACCTTC	CASTRTDYYGYTF
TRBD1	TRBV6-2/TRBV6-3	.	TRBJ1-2	TGTGCCAGCAGTACCCTAACAGGGGGCCAAGTTGGCTACACCTTC	CASSTLTGGQVGYTF
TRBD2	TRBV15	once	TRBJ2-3	TGTGCCACCAGCAGTAGCGGGGGGGATGTTCCAGATACGCAGTATTTT	CATSSSGGDVPDTQYF
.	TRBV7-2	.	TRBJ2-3	TGTGCCAGCAGCCCTCGTCGGGATTTCACAGATACGCAGTATTTT	CASSPRRDFTDTQYF
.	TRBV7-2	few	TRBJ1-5	TGTGCCAGCAGCACTTATAATCAGCCCCAGCATTTT	CASSTYNQPQHF
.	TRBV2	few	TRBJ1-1	TGTGCCAGCAATTACGAGGGGGAGACTGAAGCTTTCTTT	CASNYEGETEAFF
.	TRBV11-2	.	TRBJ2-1	TGTGCCAGCAGCTTAGCTCACAGTTCCTACAATGAGCAGTTCTTC	CASSLAHSSYNEQFF
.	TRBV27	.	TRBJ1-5	TGTGCCAGCGGGGGGGTATATAGCAATCAGCCCCAGCATTTT	CASGGVYSNQPQHF
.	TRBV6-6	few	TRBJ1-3	TGTGCCAGCAGTTACAATGGCAGGTCCTCTGGAAACACCATATATTTT	CASSYNGRSSGNTIYF
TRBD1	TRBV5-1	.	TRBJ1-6	TGCGCCAGCAGCTGGGACAGGTTTAATTCACCCCTCCACTTT	CASSWDRFNSPLHF
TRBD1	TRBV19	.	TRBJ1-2	TGTGCCAGTAGTATAAGAGGGGGCGGCTACACCTTC	CASSIRGGGYTF
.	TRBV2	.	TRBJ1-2	TGTGCCAGCAGGGACAGCTTCTATGGCTACACCTTC	CASRDSFYGYTF
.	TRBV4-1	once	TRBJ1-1	TGCGCCAGCAGCCCGACGACAGGATCGAACACTGAAGCTTTCTTT	CASSPTTGSNTEAFF
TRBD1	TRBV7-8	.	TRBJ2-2	TGTGCCAGCAGCTGGGATTTGGGACAGAAGAACACCGGGGAGCTGTTTTTT	CASSWDLGQKNTGELFF
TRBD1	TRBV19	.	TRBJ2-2	TGTGCCAGTAGTACCCCACCGAGAGGACAGGGTAGACGGGACACCGGGGAGCTGTTTTTT	CASSTPPRGQGRRDTGELFF
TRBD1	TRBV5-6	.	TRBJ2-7	TGTGCCAGCAGACCCGGGACAGACCTCCGAGAGCAGTACTTC	CASRPGTDLREQYF
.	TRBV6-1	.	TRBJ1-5	TGTGCCAGCAGTGAACCCCTCGAAAAGGGAGTTAGCAATCAGCCCCAGCATTTT	CASSEPLEKGVSNQPQHF
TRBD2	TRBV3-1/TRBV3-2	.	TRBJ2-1	TGTGCCAGCAGCCACTTTAGGGGACTAGCGTCCAACGAGCTCAATGAGCAGTTCTTC	CASSHFRGLASNELNEQFF
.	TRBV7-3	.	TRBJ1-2	TGTGCCAGCAGCTTATCTCCGGGACAAGCCTTAGTCTACACCTTC	CASSLSPGQALVYTF